The next 8 T cell receptor beta chains were all read from a single sample in a study of blood T cell repertoires in COVID-19. The assay was immunoSEQ multiplex PCR, and TCRdb's table has in-frame clones only and misses some. Altogether 200,000 to 250,000 clones are present, 80% to 90% being singletons, with the ten largest covering 15% to 20%. The sample consisted of peripheral blood. These receptors were collected from a woman aged 80 or over with active or convalescent COVID-19.

The chain is built from TRBV19 and TRBJ2-3, with 9 bases matching TRBD1. This CDR3 has 14 amino acids. Germline CDR1 is LNHDA and CDR2 is SQIVND (reference sequence). With V trimmed by 8 bases and J by 3 bases, 6 bases remained unmatched. The CDR3 DNA is TGTGCCAGTGGCGATGGGACAGGGACAGATACGCAGTATTTT. It translates to CASGDGTGTDTQYF.

Remarks on this clone: The same CDR3 also results from other DNA sequences found in this sample. The rearrangement uses TRBV5-6 and TRBJ2-5; no firm D call. Germline-derived CDR1 and CDR2 are SGHDT and YYEEEE. This CDR3 spans 11 amino acids. Trimming removed 4 bases from V and 5 bases from J, with 6 bases in between. The CDR3 is CASSLEETQYF. The CDR3 DNA reads as TGTGCCAGCAGCCTTGAGGAGACCCAGTACTTC.

The rearrangement links TRBV5-4 to TRBJ2-1, with D possibly TRBD2 on 6 matching bases. V lost 4 bases and J 4 bases, leaving 15 bases between the germline ends. The germline gives CDR1 SGHNT, CDR2 YYREEE (reference sequence). The CDR3 is made up of 15 amino acids. CDR3 in amino acids: CASSGGSSEYNEQFF. The CDR3 nucleotides read TGTGCCAGCAGCGGGGGGTCTAGCGAGTACAATGAGCAGTTCTTC. The full variable domain, in which reference TRBV5-4 and TRBJ2-1 provide the parts outside the CDR3, is ETGVTQSPTHLIKTRGQQVTLRCSSQSGHNTVSWYQQALGQGPQFIFQYYREEENGRGNFPPRFSGLQFPNYSSELNVNALELDDSALYLCASSGGSSEYNEQFFGPGTRLTVL.

The gene calls are TRBV2 and TRBJ2-5, with 8 bases fitting TRBD2. This CDR3 is built from 13 residues. Germline CDR1 is SNHLY and CDR2 is FYNNEI. V trimming: 11 bases; J trimming: 3 bases; junction bases outside the gene matches: 8. The CDR3 bases are TGTGCCTCCGACGGAGCGGGAGAAGAGACCCAGTACTTC. As protein: CASDGAGEETQYF. The whole variable domain, remainder taken from reference TRBV2 and TRBJ2-5, is EPEVTQTPSHQVTQMGQEVILRCVPISNHLYFYWYRQILGQKVEFLVSFYNNEISEKSEIFDDQFSVERPDGSNFTLKIRSTKLEDSAMYFCASDGAGEETQYFGPGTRLLVL.

The chain joins TRBV3-1 (or the pseudogene TRBV3-2) to TRBJ2-2; D not certain. V was shortened by 7 bases and J by 1 base, with 4 bases between the two germline ends. The CDR3 extends over 12 amino acids. CDR1 and CDR2 from the germline V gene are LGHDT and YNNKEL (reference sequence). CDR3 loop: CASTRNTGELFF. Written as DNA, the CDR3 is TGTGCCAGCACCCGGAACACCGGGGAGCTGTTTTTT.

This chain joins TRBV7-8 and TRBJ2-7, with D hard to call. The germline V gene has CDR1 SGHVS and CDR2 FQNEAQ. The CDR3 extends over 15 amino acids. With 5 bases removed from V and 3 bases from J, the gap between germline ends came to 17 bases. DNA for the CDR3: TGTGCCAGCAGCCCCGTGGTCCAGCGAAACTACGAGCAGTACTTC. Its translation is CASSPVVQRNYEQYF.

The chain combines TRBV18 with TRBJ2-5, with D perhaps matching TRBD1 (5 bases). This CDR3 has 14 amino acids. Germline values: CDR1 KGHSH, CDR2 LQKENI. V lost 0 bases, J lost 7 bases, and 12 bases lay in between. Written as DNA, the CDR3 is TGTGCCAGCTCACCACCGCAGGGCTGGGGGACCCAGTACTTC. This codes for CASSPPQGWGTQYF.

The genes are TRBV9 and TRBJ2-7; 11 bases map to TRBD1. Germline trimming cut 0 bases from V and 1 base from J; bases unmatched to any gene: 3. Germline values: CDR1 SGDLS, CDR2 YYNGEE. The CDR3 consists of 16 residues. The CDR3 DNA sequence: TGTGCCAGCAGCGTAGGTGGGACAGGGGGGTCCTACGAGCAGTACTTC. Its protein product is CASSVGGTGGSYEQYF.